Shown below are 29 T cell receptor beta chains from a single sample sequenced in a study of T cell repertoires in aging, cancer and after chemotherapy. Amplification of TCR beta used genomic DNA extracted from peripheral blood. TRB rearrangements spanning V, D and J were amplified using mixed TRB-A/B primers. A single record per CDR3 protein comes from TCRdb applying MiXCR to the multiplex PCR reads. The sample holds under 15,000 distinct CDR3 sequences; around 29% are singletons and the top ten take around 10%. The sequenced material came from blood. The receptors shown here come from a human donor in good health. The donor label of this sample is uncertain.

To note about this clonotype: The junction departs from germline at one end; a sequencing error may be responsible. The genes are TRBV20-1 and TRBJ1-1; D may be TRBD1 (5 bases). Per the germline V gene, CDR1 is DFQATT and CDR2 is SNEGSKA (reference sequence). The CDR3 covers 13 residues. This CDR3 reads CSARGVRDTEAFF. CDR3 DNA sequence: TGCAGTGCGAGAGGGGTCCGGGACACTGAAGCTTTCTTT.

This clonotype is medium-sized (0.01 to 0.1%) within its sample. CDR3 DNA: TGCAGCGTTGTAGCGGGGACACCCTATGGCTACACCTTC. It specifies CSVVAGTPYGYTF. The chain recombines TRBV29-1 with TRBJ1-2, with D possibly matching TRBD1 (6 bases). Looked up from germline, CDR1 is SQVTM and CDR2 is ANQGSEA. V was cut by 4 bases and J by 4 bases, with 13 bases left in between. The CDR3 extends over 13 amino acids.

The J gene is TRBJ2-5, the V gene TRBV5-1, with D uncertain. The CDR3 sequence is 14 residues long. Germline assignment: CDR1 SGHRS and CDR2 YFSETQ. Trimming left V 0 bases short and J 1 base short, with 7 bases between. CDR3 bases: TGCGCCAGCAGCTTGGGGCAGGTCCAAGAGACCCAGTACTTC. Its protein is CASSLGQVQETQYF.

V and J are TRBV15 and TRBJ2-3; TRBD2 might be the D (7 bases). The CDR3 runs 17 residues. V dropped 3 bases and J dropped 4 bases, with 20 bases sitting between them. Germline V gene sequence: CDR1 LNHNV, CDR2 YYDKDF (reference sequence). The chain's CDR3 is CATSSGILVGGPDTQYF. The DNA for the CDR3 is TGTGCCACCAGCAGCGGCATTTTGGTGGGGGGGCCAGATACGCAGTATTTT.

This clonotype was seen only a few times. The chain links TRBV6-6 to TRBJ1-1; D is possibly TRBD1 (6 bases). The CDR3 covers 15 residues. Trimming pared 2 bases from V and 2 bases from J, leaving 12 bases between. Germline V gene sequence: CDR1 MNHNY, CDR2 SVGAGI (reference sequence). The DNA for the CDR3 is TGTGCCAGCAGTTACCCGGACAGTTTAAACACTGAAGCTTTCTTT. Translated, it gives CASSYPDSLNTEAFF.

The chain uses TRBV12-3 or TRBV12-4 and TRBJ1-1; 7 nucleotides align to TRBD1. With 5 bases clipped from V and 1 base from J, the junction kept 4 bases outside the gene matches. The CDR3 runs 14 residues. Here the CDR3 DNA reads TGTGCCAGCAGTCGGGGACAGACGAACACTGAAGCTTTCTTT. Protein sequence: CASSRGQTNTEAFF.

The J gene is TRBJ2-3, the V gene TRBV12-3 or TRBV12-4; no reliable D call. This CDR3 has 15 residues. V was clipped by 7 bases and J by 1 base, with 15 bases between them. The CDR3 sequence: CASTKVPRGTDTQYF. CDR3 bases: TGTGCCAGCACCAAAGTCCCGCGCGGCACAGATACGCAGTATTTT.

This rearrangement joins TRBV19 to TRBJ2-6, with D tentatively TRBD1 (5 bases). CDR3 length: 19 residues. V dropped 3 bases and J dropped 2 bases, with 20 bases sitting between them. From germline, CDR1 is LNHDA and CDR2 SQIVND (reference sequence). The CDR3 is CASSIPGARGWAGANVLTF. DNA for the CDR3: TGTGCCAGTAGTATCCCTGGGGCGAGAGGTTGGGCTGGGGCCAACGTCCTGACTTTC.

The chain links TRBV7-2 to TRBJ2-1; 7 bases match TRBD1. CDR3 size: 17 residues. V shed 1 base and J 3 bases; nucleotides not matched to a gene: 9. Germline values: CDR1 SGHTA, CDR2 FQGNSA. The CDR3 DNA reads TGTGCCAGCAGCTTAGTGGGTGGGACAGTTTTCTACAATGAGCAGTTCTTC. Protein product: CASSLVGGTVFYNEQFF.

This clonotype showed up just a few times. The chain is built from TRBV6-6 and TRBJ1-1, with TRBD1 identical over 8 bases. V was pared by 2 bases and J by 1 base, with 3 bases of the junction left unmatched. Germline-derived CDR1 and CDR2 are MNHNY and SVGAGI (reference sequence). This CDR3 is built from 15 residues. CDR3 region: CASSYRTGTNTEAFF. The CDR3, as DNA: TGTGCCAGCAGTTACCGGACAGGGACGAACACTGAAGCTTTCTTT.

The V gene is TRBV5-1, the J gene TRBJ1-6; no firm D call. V gave up 0 bases and J gave up 5 bases, with 6 bases separating them. The germline V gene has CDR1 SGHRS and CDR2 YFSETQ. The CDR3 sequence is 14 residues long. Here the CDR3 DNA reads TGCGCCAGCAGCTTGGAACAGAATAATTCACCCCTCCACTTT. Its protein is CASSLEQNNSPLHF.

This clonotype turned up a few times. The rearrangement links TRBV6-1 to TRBJ1-2, with 7 positions matching TRBD1. Trimming at V came to 10 bases and at J to 4 bases, leaving 18 bases not matched to a gene. This CDR3 region has 16 residues. Germline CDR1 and CDR2: MNHNS and SASEGT. This chain's CDR3 is CATKALRTGQAYGYTF. The CDR3 coding sequence is TGTGCCACCAAGGCCCTCAGGACAGGCCAAGCCTATGGCTACACCTTC.

The chain joins TRBV19 to TRBJ1-1; 10 bases align to TRBD1. The CDR3 is 13 residues long. With 6 bases clipped from V and 7 bases from J, the junction kept 5 bases outside the gene matches. CDR1 LNHDA and CDR2 SQIVND come from the germline V gene (reference sequence). CDR3 protein: CASSPWDRGEAFF. The CDR3 DNA sequence: TGTGCCAGTAGCCCTTGGGACAGGGGTGAAGCTTTCTTT.

The chain is built from TRBV5-1 and TRBJ1-1, with 8 bases fitting TRBD1. This CDR3 contains 15 residues. Per germline, CDR1 SGHRS and CDR2 YFSETQ. V shed 4 bases, J shed 1 base, and the junction held 6 bases outside the gene matches. The CDR3 region is CASSILTGANTEAFF. CDR3 DNA sequence: TGCGCCAGCAGCATCCTGACAGGGGCGAACACTGAAGCTTTCTTT.

V usage is TRBV5-1 and J usage is TRBJ1-2; 10 nucleotides line up with TRBD1. This CDR3 has 15 amino acids. V was clipped by 2 bases and J by 7 bases; unmatched bases: 8. Germline V gives CDR1 SGHRS, CDR2 YFSETQ. The CDR3 DNA reads TGCGCCAGCAGCTTAGGACAGGGGGAACGGGTTGGCTACACCTTC. As protein: CASSLGQGERVGYTF.

The sample holds a few counts of this clonotype. J is TRBJ2-7 and V is TRBV14; weak D call: TRBD1 (6 bases). CDR1 and CDR2 from the germline V gene are SGHDN and FVKESK. The CDR3 spans 16 residues. With 4 bases removed from V and 5 bases from J, the gap between germline ends came to 21 bases. The CDR3 bases are TGTGCCAGCAGCCCATCCGAGGGACAAGTAAGCGACGAGCAGTACTTC. It is translated as CASSPSEGQVSDEQYF.

This clonotype was detected a few times. V and J are TRBV18 and TRBJ1-6; D unresolved. The CDR3 extends over 14 amino acids. CDR1 KGHSH and CDR2 LQKENI come from the germline V gene. Between the trimmed V and J ends, which lost 2 bases and 5 bases, there was a span of 7 bases. CDR3: CASSPGQNNSPLHF. DNA for the CDR3: TGTGCCAGCTCACCAGGGCAAAATAATTCACCCCTCCACTTT.

The V call is TRBV13, the J call TRBJ2-7; a possible D gene is TRBD1 (6 bases). The CDR3 totals 15 residues. V was trimmed by 6 bases and J by 5 bases, leaving 20 bases between them. CDR1 is PRHDT and CDR2 is FYEKMQ in the germline V gene (reference sequence). CDR3 protein: CASRRLGLQGHEQYF. In DNA form, the CDR3 reads TGTGCCAGCAGGCGTCTGGGATTACAGGGCCACGAGCAGTACTTC.

This clonotype was recorded a few times. V usage is TRBV5-4 and J usage is TRBJ1-2; D remains unclear. Germline V lookup: CDR1 SGHNT, CDR2 YYREEE (reference sequence). This CDR3 has 14 amino acids. V was cut by 2 bases and J by 7 bases, with 15 bases left in between. CDR3 loop: CASSFGDGTGGYTF. CDR3 nucleotides: TGTGCCAGCAGCTTTGGTGATGGTACTGGTGGCTACACCTTC.

V gene TRBV27 combines with J gene TRBJ2-7, with D possibly called TRBD1 or TRBD2 (5 bases each). This CDR3 comprises 16 residues. The V and J ends lost 6 bases and 5 bases respectively, with 23 bases between them. Germline CDR1 reads MNHEY; CDR2 reads SMNVEV (reference sequence). The CDR3 sequence is CASSTPGDGIEDEQYF. The CDR3 region has the DNA TGTGCCAGCAGCACTCCCGGGGACGGAATAGAGGACGAGCAGTACTTC.

The sample holds a few counts of this clonotype. This sequence joins TRBV4-2 and TRBJ1-2; 8 nucleotides align to TRBD1. CDR1 is LGHNA and CDR2 is YNFKEQ in the germline V gene. The trim removed 2 bases at V and 4 bases at J, leaving 6 bases unmatched. The CDR3 covers 15 residues. The CDR3 DNA follows: TGTGCCAGCAGCCAATCTCCGACAGGGGTCTATGGCTACACCTTC. Translation gives CASSQSPTGVYGYTF.

The genes are TRBV10-1 and TRBJ2-3, with 8 bases lining up with TRBD2. The germline V gene has CDR1 WNHNN and CDR2 SYGVQD (reference sequence). This CDR3 region has 15 residues. V lost 3 bases to trimming and J lost 4 bases; unmatched junction nucleotides: 6. The CDR3, as DNA: TGCGCCAGCAGTGACCTAGCGGGTACGGCAGATACGCAGTATTTT. Translation gives CASSDLAGTADTQYF.

Relative to its sample, this clonotype is medium-sized (0.01 to 0.1%). The genes are TRBV30 and TRBJ2-2, with D perhaps TRBD2 (6 bases). Germline V gene lookup returns CDR1 GTSNPN and CDR2 SVGIG (reference sequence). This CDR3 contains 15 residues. Trimming removed 8 bases from V and 3 bases from J, with 19 bases in between. Here the CDR3 DNA reads TGTGCCAGTGGGGGTACTAGCTATGACACCGGGGAGCTGTTTTTT. It codes for CASGGTSYDTGELFF. Combining the CDR3 with reference TRBV30 and TRBJ2-2 gives the whole variable domain SQTIHQWPATLVQPVGSPLSLECTVEGTSNPNLYWYRQAAGRGLQLLFYSVGIGQISSEVPQNLSASRPQDRQFILSSKKLLLSDSGFYLCASGGTSYDTGELFFGEGSRLTVL.

This rearrangement joins TRBV12-3 or TRBV12-4 to TRBJ2-2; D could derive from TRBD1 or TRBD2 (5 bases each). The CDR3 totals 14 residues. Between the trimmed V and J ends, which lost 0 bases and 3 bases, there was a span of 5 bases. The CDR3 DNA is TGTGCCAGCAGTTTAGCGGGGGACACCGGGGAGCTGTTTTTT. Encoded protein: CASSLAGDTGELFF.

With regard to this clonotype: Its ends do not fully match the called genes, so a read error is possible. The chain employs TRBV5-6 and TRBJ2-3; the match to TRBD2 covers 9 bases. This CDR3 spans 17 amino acids. Germline CDR1 reads SGHDT; CDR2 reads YYEEEE. The CDR3 DNA reads as TGTGCCAGCATCGATTCCGGTCGCGGGGGGGGCACAGATACGCAGTATTGG. Protein: CASIDSGRGGGTDTQYW.

The chain carries TRBV6-2 or TRBV6-3 and TRBJ1-5, with D unresolved. CDR3 length equals 13 residues. CDR1 is MNHEY, CDR2 SVGEGT, per germline. V was trimmed by 10 bases and J by 4 bases, leaving 14 bases between them. CDR3 DNA sequence: TGTGCCACCCAGTCGACGGGGAATCAGCCCCAGCATTTT. Translated, it gives CATQSTGNQPQHF.

Points on this clonotype: Sequence at one end of the junction differs from germline and may be a read error. The chain employs TRBV5-5 and TRBJ1-5; D gene uncertain. Looked up from germline, CDR1 is SGHKS and CDR2 is YYEKEE (reference sequence). This CDR3 region has 13 residues. The CDR3 nucleotides read TGCGCCAGCAGCTTGTATAGCAATCAGCCCCAGCATTTT. Its translation is CASSLYSNQPQHF.

This chain joins TRBV24-1 and TRBJ2-3; 8 nucleotides match TRBD1. V trimming: 4 bases; J trimming: 1 base; junction bases outside the gene matches: 9. Germline CDR1 KGHDR, CDR2 SFDVKD. The CDR3 sequence is 17 residues long. DNA for the CDR3: TGTGCCACCAGTGACCCGACCGGACAGGGCGGCACAGATACGCAGTATTTT. This translates into CATSDPTGQGGTDTQYF.

This clonotype was detected a few times. This rearrangement joins TRBV27 to TRBJ1-1; D is undetermined. The CDR3 has 16 amino acids. V lost 3 bases, J lost 6 bases, and 20 bases lay in between. Germline loops: CDR1 MNHEY, CDR2 SMNVEV (reference sequence). The CDR3: CASSFLALREPPEAFF. The CDR3 nucleotides are TGTGCCAGCAGTTTCTTAGCTCTACGGGAGCCCCCTGAAGCTTTCTTT.